The 23 T cell receptor beta chains listed next were all sequenced from one sample in a study of blood T cells in healthy people across ages. Alongside a J-beta primer mix, a sample-barcoded 5' primer served in a second PCR lasting roughly 6 to 11 cycles. Each CDR3 protein is one row after TCRdb ran MiXCR on the 5' RACE reads. Among about 830,000 distinct CDR3 sequences listed, approximately 67% were seen once. The specimen sequenced was blood. Receptor source: a man aged 30-40 years in good health.

V gene TRBV20-1 combines with J gene TRBJ2-1, with 10 bases identical to TRBD2. From germline, CDR1 is DFQATT and CDR2 SNEGSKA (reference sequence). J was trimmed by 8 bases and V by 6 bases; bases with no gene match: 10. The CDR3 covers 14 residues. The CDR3 DNA reads as TGCAGTGCACCAGCGGGGGGGCCTCTTTATGAGCAGTTCTTC. Amino acid sequence: CSAPAGGPLYEQFF.

The chain has TRBV7-2 and TRBJ2-3; unclear D gene. The V and J ends lost 5 bases and 3 bases respectively, with 15 bases between them. Per germline, CDR1 SGHTA and CDR2 FQGNSA. The CDR3 totals 15 residues. The CDR3 nucleotides read TGTGCCAGCAGCCCACTGTTGCCTGGTACAGATACGCAGTATTTT. Translating gives CASSPLLPGTDTQYF.

J is TRBJ2-1 and V is TRBV20-1, with D uncertain. This CDR3 has 14 residues. V was cut by 7 bases and J by 0 bases, with 13 bases left in between. CDR1 and CDR2 from the germline V gene are DFQATT and SNEGSKA (reference sequence). The CDR3 region is CSGLGRTSYNEQFF. CDR3 coding DNA: TGCAGTGGCCTAGGCAGGACCTCCTACAATGAGCAGTTCTTC.

This chain uses TRBV2 with TRBJ2-3, with D perhaps given as TRBD1 or TRBD2 (6 bases each). The CDR3 runs to 15 residues. Germline lookup yields CDR1 SNHLY and CDR2 FYNNEI. V gave up 5 bases and J gave up 4 bases, with 16 bases separating them. The CDR3 sequence is CASSPRGGGSDTQYF. CDR3 DNA: TGTGCCAGCAGTCCCCGAGGAGGGGGTTCAGATACGCAGTATTTT.

The chain links TRBV9 to TRBJ2-1; D ambiguous. Germline-derived CDR1 and CDR2 are SGDLS and YYNGEE. The CDR3 is 15 amino acids. V was cut by 0 bases and J by 1 base, with 8 bases left in between. For the CDR3, the DNA is TGTGCCAGCAGCGTAGCTGTAAGATCCTACAATGAGCAGTTCTTC. Protein sequence: CASSVAVRSYNEQFF.

This sequence joins TRBV6-5 and TRBJ1-1, with 8 positions matching TRBD1. This CDR3 has 14 residues. Germline lookup yields CDR1 MNHEY and CDR2 SVGAGI. V dropped 1 base and J dropped 4; count of bases not matched to a gene: 2. CDR3 in DNA: TGTGCCAGCAGTTACTTCAGGGGGCCCACTGAAGCTTTCTTT. It specifies CASSYFRGPTEAFF.

The chain employs TRBV2 and TRBJ2-3; no firm D call. Looked up from germline, CDR1 is SNHLY and CDR2 is FYNNEI. V gave up 5 bases and J gave up 7 bases, with 13 bases separating them. This CDR3 region has 13 residues. The CDR3 sequence is CASSIKTRNTQYF. The DNA for the CDR3 is TGTGCCAGCAGTATCAAAACACGGAATACGCAGTATTTT.

V is TRBV12-3 or TRBV12-4 and J is TRBJ2-1, with 9 bases lining up with TRBD1. The CDR3 extends over 15 amino acids. V trimming: 7 bases; J trimming: 1 base; junction bases outside the gene matches: 5. This chain's CDR3 is CASKAGTGSYNEQFF. In DNA, the CDR3 is TGTGCCAGCAAAGCCGGGACAGGGTCCTACAATGAGCAGTTCTTC.

The chain uses TRBV6-6 and TRBJ2-1, with 7 nucleotides matching TRBD1. Germline V lookup: CDR1 MNHNY, CDR2 SVGAGI (reference sequence). The V gene end was trimmed by 7 bases and the J gene end by 10 bases; junction bases not matched to a gene: 16. The CDR3 is 15 residues long. Here the CDR3 reads CASMGTQGKSYEQFF. As DNA, the CDR3 is TGTGCCAGCATGGGGACACAGGGGAAAAGTTACGAGCAGTTCTTC.

The chain recombines TRBV11-2 with TRBJ2-4; D may be TRBD1 or TRBD2 (5 bases each). The end of the DNA fits TRBJ2-7 better, so the J call may be wrong. Germline CDR1 is SGHAT and CDR2 is FQNNGV. The CDR3 is 14 amino acids. The DNA of the CDR3 is TGTGCCAGCAGCCCCGGGACCTTGCCCTACGAGCAGTACTTC. Translated, it gives CASSPGTLPYEQYF.

The chain recombines TRBV7-2 with TRBJ1-2; 8 nucleotides match TRBD1. The trim removed 1 base at V and 6 bases at J, leaving 4 bases unmatched. Germline values: CDR1 SGHTA, CDR2 FQGNSA. The length of the CDR3 is 14 residues. The CDR3 region is CASSLVQGADGYTF. In nucleotides, the CDR3 is TGTGCCAGCAGCTTAGTCCAGGGGGCTGATGGCTACACCTTC.

The chain carries TRBV3-1 and TRBJ1-6; 8 positions agree with TRBD1. The CDR3 extends over 14 amino acids. The V gene end was trimmed by 3 bases and the J gene end by 8 bases; junction bases not matched to a gene: 3. From germline, CDR1 is LGHDT and CDR2 YNNKEL (reference sequence). The DNA for the CDR3 is TGTGCCAGCAGCCAGCCGGGACAGGATTCACCCCTCCACTTT. This encodes CASSQPGQDSPLHF.

V usage is TRBV28 and J usage is TRBJ2-5, with no clear D. The CDR3 runs 16 residues. Trimming stripped 6 bases from V and 5 bases from J, with 22 bases between. Germline V lookup: CDR1 MDHEN, CDR2 SYDVKM. The CDR3 loop reads CASRRGSAPRWETQYF. The CDR3 region has the DNA TGTGCCAGCAGGAGAGGCTCGGCCCCCCGATGGGAGACCCAGTACTTC.

This chain uses TRBV5-5 with TRBJ1-2; D is ambiguous. This CDR3 has 12 amino acids. From germline, CDR1 is SGHKS and CDR2 YYEKEE (reference sequence). The ends were cut back, 1 base at V and 4 bases at J, with 5 bases in the middle. The CDR3 sequence is CASSLRAYGYTF. CDR3 in DNA: TGTGCCAGCAGCTTGCGGGCCTATGGCTACACCTTC.

This chain uses TRBV20-1 with TRBJ1-1; TRBD1 is a possible D gene (5 bases). Germline V gene data show CDR1 as DFQATT and CDR2 as SNEGSKA (reference sequence). The V gene lost 5 bases and the J gene lost 7 bases, with 14 bases spanning the gap. The CDR3 length is 12 residues. CDR3 sequence (DNA): TGCAGTGCTGACCCAGGGTTGGGTGAAGCTTTCTTT. It specifies CSADPGLGEAFF.

CDR3 coding DNA: TGTGCCTGGACAGGGGTCAGAGTCACCGGGGAGCTGTTTTTT. Its protein is CAWTGVRVTGELFF. V gene TRBV30 combines with J gene TRBJ2-2; D may be TRBD1 (6 bases). This CDR3 region has 14 residues. CDR1 GTSNPN and CDR2 SVGIG come from the germline V gene (reference sequence). V lost 4 bases, J lost 4 bases, and 13 bases lay in between.

Ten or more counts support this clonotype. The V call is TRBV20-1, the J call TRBJ2-1; a possible D gene is TRBD2 (6 bases). The CDR3 length is 13 residues. V lost 4 bases and J lost 5, with 12 bases in between. Germline CDR1 is DFQATT and CDR2 is SNEGSKA (reference sequence). Here the CDR3 DNA reads TGCAGTGCTATAGCTAGCGCAAACAATGAGCAGTTCTTC. Its protein is CSAIASANNEQFF.

This clonotype was detected only once. V and J are TRBV6-6 and TRBJ2-3; D not resolved. V dropped 4 bases and J dropped 7 bases, with 9 bases sitting between them. Looked up from germline, CDR1 is MNHNY and CDR2 is SVGAGI (reference sequence). The CDR3 length is 12 residues. The CDR3, as DNA: TGTGCCAGCAGTTTACAGATGAATACGCAGTATTTT. The encoded protein is CASSLQMNTQYF.

The chain couples TRBV5-1 to TRBJ1-2; 9 bases are a match to TRBD1. This CDR3 is built from 15 residues. V lost 5 bases, J lost 2 bases, and 7 bases stayed unmatched. Germline V gene sequence: CDR1 SGHRS, CDR2 YFSETQ. For the CDR3, the DNA is TGCGCCAGCAGATCCGGGACAGGGAACAACTATGGCTACACCTTC. Protein product: CASRSGTGNNYGYTF.

As for this clonotype: Relative to the germline gene, one junction end is altered; a read error may explain this. The chain has TRBV5-1 and TRBJ2-1; the D is unclear. The CDR3 totals 14 residues. The germline V gene has CDR1 SGHRS and CDR2 YFSETQ. The CDR3: CASSSALSYNGQFF. Here the CDR3 DNA reads TGCGCCAGCAGCTCCGCACTCTCCTACAATGGGCAGTTCTTC.

The CDR3 DNA follows: TGTGCCAGCAGTTTCGTAGGGGGCAACACTGAAGCTTTCTTT. Translating gives CASSFVGGNTEAFF. V usage is TRBV12-3 or TRBV12-4 and J usage is TRBJ1-1; 7 nucleotides line up with TRBD1. With 3 bases clipped from V and 2 bases from J, the junction kept 3 bases outside the gene matches. The CDR3 loop spans 14 amino acids.

This clonotype was seen once. The chain recombines TRBV9 with TRBJ2-1; 7 bases are a match to TRBD1. The CDR3 is 16 residues long. The germline CDR1 and CDR2 sequences are SGDLS and YYNGEE. V lost 0 bases to trimming and J lost 3 bases; unmatched junction nucleotides: 6. The CDR3 nucleotides are TGTGCCAGCAGCGTAGGGCCCAGGGGGATCTACAATGAGCAGTTCTTC. It encodes CASSVGPRGIYNEQFF.

The CDR3 region is CASSFLAGGAETQYF. The DNA for the CDR3 is TGCGCCAGCAGCTTCTTAGCGGGGGGCGCTGAGACCCAGTACTTC. The genes are TRBV5-1 and TRBJ2-5; TRBD2 matches 10 bases. Germline V gives CDR1 SGHRS, CDR2 YFSETQ. CDR3 length: 15 residues. Unmatched junction bases numbered 6, after V lost 2 bases and J lost 5 bases.